This TCR beta chain was documented in a study of blood T cell repertoires in COVID-19. Study information: Both acute and convalescent COVID-19 samples were obtained from the United States, Italy and Spain.

CDR1 is LNHDA and CDR2 is SQIVND in the germline V gene (reference sequence). There are 13 residues in the CDR3. V lost 3 bases and J lost 5, with 9 bases in between. This clone was seen just once. Method: immunoSEQ multiplex PCR; TCRdb's copy keeps in-frame clones and lacks some. Seen here are 120,000 or so clones, around 81% observed once, and the top ten hold under 4.5%. This TCR was sampled from a woman aged 45-65 years with acute or convalescent COVID-19. V gene TRBV19 combines with J gene TRBJ2-3; possibly TRBD2 for D (5 bases). Specimen: peripheral blood. The CDR3 DNA follows: TGTGCCAGTAGTATGCTAGCAGGAGATACGCAGTATTTT. This codes for CASSMLAGDTQYF.